There are a few counts of the clone carrying this T cell receptor beta chain. What it binds is unknown. The sample belongs to a study of cytotoxic CD8 clonotypes in ibrutinib-treated CLL. Study-level information: The study included 11 relapsed/refractory and about 16 treatment-naive patients; 17 had IGHV unmutated disease.

The method was immunoSEQ multiplex PCR; TCRdb's version includes in-frame clones alone and lacks a portion of them. The sample lists hundreds of thousands of clones; roughly 74% were seen once. Study conclusions and caveats: Sustained-remission and progressing patients had different sampling times. Clonality rose at ibrutinib response, held steady in sustained remission, and fell toward baseline at progression.

Sequenced here: PBMCs, sampled after 24 months of ibrutinib treatment. The TCR comes from a human donor with chronic lymphocytic leukemia.

The DNA for the CDR3 is TGTGCCAGCAGCGGACAGGGGGATCAGCCCCAGCATTTT. Residues: CASSGQGDQPQHF. V gene TRBV9 combines with J gene TRBJ1-5; 9 nucleotides agree with TRBD1. The germline V gene has CDR1 SGDLS and CDR2 YYNGEE. The CDR3 totals 13 residues. The V gene end was trimmed by 3 bases and the J gene end by 5 bases; junction bases not matched to a gene: 0. The full variable domain, rest sourced from reference TRBV9 and TRBJ1-5, is DSGVTQTPKHLITATGQRVTLRCSPRSGDLSVYWYQQSLDQGLQFLIQYYNGEERAKGNILERFSAQQFPDLHSELNLSSLELGDSALYFCASSGQGDQPQHFGDGTRLSIL.